These 22 T cell receptor beta chains came from one sample sequenced in a study of CD8+ T cells in alopecia areata. Treatment described: oral pan-JAK inhibitor, 5-10 mg twice daily. Once RNA had been extracted, it was reverse transcribed into cDNA to act as the sequencing template. Clones were sequenced by immunoSEQ multiplex PCR, and TCRdb holds only the in-frame ones, with some missing. The data hold a few hundred thousand clones, with around 57% observed a single time. The source material was CD4+ T cells sorted from blood, sampled at week 4, from a patient treated with tofacitinib. These receptors all stem from a human donor with alopecia areata.

V and J are TRBV6-6 and TRBJ2-2, with D maybe TRBD2 (5 bases). Germline V gene lookup returns CDR1 MNHNY and CDR2 SVGAGI (reference sequence). The CDR3 length is 15 residues. Between the trimmed V and J ends, which lost 6 bases and 5 bases, there was a span of 16 bases. CDR3 region: CASRTGADFTGELFF. The CDR3 DNA sequence: TGTGCCAGCAGGACTGGAGCGGATTTTACCGGGGAGCTGTTTTTT.

This clone has more than one count but fewer than ten. The chain has TRBV18 and TRBJ1-1, with TRBD1 matching over 8 bases. This CDR3 is built from 14 residues. The germline V gene has CDR1 KGHSH and CDR2 LQKENI. Unmatched junction bases numbered 2, after V lost 4 bases and J lost 1 base. The CDR3 region is CASSQQGENTEAFF. In DNA form, the CDR3 reads TGTGCCAGCTCACAACAGGGGGAGAACACTGAAGCTTTCTTT. Variable domain in full (rest from reference TRBV18 and TRBJ1-1): NAGVMQNPRHLVRRRGQEARLRCSPMKGHSHVYWYRQLPEEGLKFMVYLQKENIIDESGMPKERFSAEFPKEGPSILRIQQVVRGDSAAYFCASSQQGENTEAFFGQGTRLTVV.

The CDR3 DNA follows: TGCAGCGTTGGGGGCAGGGTTAGCAATGAGCAGTTCTTC. It is translated as CSVGGRVSNEQFF. The rearrangement uses TRBV29-1 and TRBJ2-1; D possibly corresponds to TRBD1 (5 bases). There are 13 residues in the CDR3. V was clipped by 4 bases and J by 6 bases, with 13 bases between them. Germline V gene data show CDR1 as SQVTM and CDR2 as ANQGSEA.

To note about this clone: The sample holds other DNA sequences that translate to the same CDR3. The chain links TRBV7-2 to TRBJ2-5; D gene unclear. V dropped 5 bases and J dropped 0 bases, with 7 bases sitting between them. CDR1 SGHTA and CDR2 FQGNSA come from the germline V gene. This CDR3 has 13 amino acids. In DNA form, the CDR3 reads TGTGCCAGCAGCAGGACCTACCAAGAGACCCAGTACTTC. It translates to CASSRTYQETQYF.

V usage is TRBV2 and J usage is TRBJ2-3, with 11 bases matching TRBD2. Germline CDR1 is SNHLY and CDR2 is FYNNEI. V dropped 5 bases and J dropped 4; count of bases not matched to a gene: 8. This CDR3 comprises 16 residues. The CDR3 region has the DNA TGTGCCAGCAGTTTACGGGTAGCGGGGGGGCCAGATACGCAGTATTTT. Translating it yields CASSLRVAGGPDTQYF. Combining the CDR3 with reference TRBV2 and TRBJ2-3 gives the whole variable domain EPEVTQTPSHQVTQMGQEVILRCVPISNHLYFYWYRQILGQKVEFLVSFYNNEISEKSEIFDDQFSVERPDGSNFTLKIRSTKLEDSAMYFCASSLRVAGGPDTQYFGPGTRLTVL.

In its sample, this clone was seen many times. The chain has TRBV7-2 and TRBJ1-1; D unclear. CDR1 is SGHTA, CDR2 FQGNSA, per germline. Trimming took off 1 base at V and 2 bases at J, with 8 bases between the two ends. The CDR3 covers 14 residues. The CDR3 DNA is TGTGCCAGCAGCTTAGTAGGCCTTAACACTGAAGCTTTCTTT. Translating it yields CASSLVGLNTEAFF.

The chain employs TRBV14 and TRBJ1-1; D remains ambiguous. The CDR3 runs 15 residues. Germline V gives CDR1 SGHDN, CDR2 FVKESK. Trimming took 0 bases from V and 2 from J, leaving 10 bases between them. CDR3 in amino acids: CASSQERGLNTEAFF. The DNA of the CDR3 is TGTGCCAGCAGCCAAGAGAGAGGGCTTAACACTGAAGCTTTCTTT.

This clone occurred many times. The chain couples TRBV9 to TRBJ2-2, with 7 bases lining up with TRBD1. The length of the CDR3 is 15 residues. J lost 5 bases, V lost 0 bases, and 4 bases had no gene match. CDR1 SGDLS and CDR2 YYNGEE come from the germline V gene. CDR3 sequence (DNA): TGTGCCAGCAGCGTAGGACAGGGATGGACCGGGGAGCTGTTTTTT. Translating gives CASSVGQGWTGELFF.

This clone has only a few counts. The chain links TRBV30 to TRBJ2-1, with a tentative D call TRBD1 (5 bases). V was trimmed by 3 bases and J by 12 bases, leaving 18 bases between them. Germline lookup yields CDR1 GTSNPN and CDR2 SVGIG (reference sequence). The CDR3 loop spans 13 amino acids. The CDR3 is CAWSSGAKAGQFF. The CDR3 nucleotides read TGTGCCTGGAGCTCTGGGGCGAAAGCCGGGCAGTTCTTC. Variable domain in full (rest from reference TRBV30 and TRBJ2-1): SQTIHQWPATLVQPVGSPLSLECTVEGTSNPNLYWYRQAAGRGLQLLFYSVGIGQISSEVPQNLSASRPQDRQFILSSKKLLLSDSGFYLCAWSSGAKAGQFFGPGTRLTVL.

The CDR3 DNA sequence: TGTGCCAGCAGCTTTAGTCCCCAAGAGACCCAGTACTTC. Residues: CASSFSPQETQYF. This chain connects TRBV7-3 to TRBJ2-5; no reliable D call. Looked up from germline, CDR1 is SGHTA and CDR2 is FQGTGA. V was pared by 3 bases and J by 1 base, with 6 bases between. The CDR3 spans 13 residues.

This chain links TRBV29-1 with TRBJ2-1; no clear D. The germline CDR1 and CDR2 sequences are SQVTM and ANQGSEA. Between the trimmed V and J ends, which lost 1 base and 6 bases, there was a span of 13 bases. The CDR3 has 14 amino acids. The CDR3 protein is CSVEVAPQTNEQFF. In DNA, the CDR3 is TGCAGCGTTGAAGTGGCTCCTCAAACCAATGAGCAGTTCTTC.

The chain couples TRBV7-2 to TRBJ2-7; D is ambiguous. The germline V and J ends were trimmed by 6 bases and 6 bases, with 18 bases remaining between them. CDR3 size: 14 residues. The germline V gene has CDR1 SGHTA and CDR2 FQGNSA. The CDR3 sequence: CASSPGVDPPEQYF. Here the CDR3 DNA reads TGTGCCAGCAGTCCTGGGGTTGACCCCCCCGAGCAGTACTTC.

The CDR3: CASSFWNSGEKAFF. The CDR3 DNA follows: TGTGCCAGCAGCTTTTGGAATTCGGGAGAAAAAGCTTTCTTT. The V call is TRBV5-6, the J call TRBJ1-1; no clear D. CDR3 length: 14 residues. Trimming stripped 2 bases from V and 9 bases from J, with 17 bases between. Germline CDR1 reads SGHDT; CDR2 reads YYEEEE.

The chain employs TRBV7-3 and TRBJ2-2; 10 bases agree with TRBD2. Germline-derived CDR1 and CDR2 are SGHTA and FQGTGA. The CDR3 spans 16 residues. The V gene end was trimmed by 4 bases and the J gene end by 0 bases; junction bases not matched to a gene: 2. CDR3 bases: TGTGCCAGCAGCTCGACTAGCGGGCCGAACACCGGGGAGCTGTTTTTT. It specifies CASSSTSGPNTGELFF.

J is TRBJ2-3 and V is TRBV18; D gene ambiguous. The germline gives CDR1 KGHSH, CDR2 LQKENI. The CDR3 is 13 amino acids. V was pared by 2 bases and J by 4 bases, with 7 bases between. The CDR3 DNA reads as TGTGCCAGCTCACCAATCGTGGCAGATACGCAGTATTTT. Translated: CASSPIVADTQYF.

The rearrangement joins TRBV30 to TRBJ1-1; D remains unclear. The CDR3 totals 14 residues. The germline V and J ends were trimmed by 0 bases and 1 base, with 9 bases remaining between them. Germline CDR1 GTSNPN, CDR2 SVGIG (reference sequence). The CDR3 sequence is CAWSVILGNTEAFF. CDR3 bases: TGTGCCTGGAGTGTAATTTTGGGGAACACTGAAGCTTTCTTT.

This clone has just one count. This chain joins TRBV15 and TRBJ2-1; perhaps TRBD1 as D (6 bases). In germline, CDR1 is LNHNV, CDR2 YYDKDF (reference sequence). The CDR3 is made up of 15 amino acids. Trimming stripped 7 bases from V and 6 bases from J, with 19 bases between. The CDR3 nucleotides read TGTGCCACCAAGGCCCGGGACACCAACTTCAATGAGCAGTTCTTC. The encoded protein is CATKARDTNFNEQFF.

This clone turned up a few times. Other DNA sequences in this sample translate to the same CDR3. This chain joins TRBV29-1 and TRBJ2-7, with TRBD1 identical over 9 bases. V dropped 4 bases and J dropped 0; count of bases not matched to a gene: 4. The germline V gene encodes CDR1 SQVTM and CDR2 ANQGSEA. The CDR3 totals 14 residues. The CDR3 sequence: CSVGGTGSSYEQYF. The DNA for the CDR3 is TGCAGCGTTGGAGGGACAGGGAGCTCCTACGAGCAGTACTTC.

J is TRBJ2-3 and V is TRBV29-1; D might be TRBD2 (5 bases). The germline V and J ends were trimmed by 7 bases and 3 bases, with 14 bases remaining between them. CDR3 length: 13 residues. Germline V gives CDR1 SQVTM, CDR2 ANQGSEA. The CDR3 DNA follows: TGCAGCGGAGGGCAGGCCACTACAGATACGCAGTATTTT. Its protein product is CSGGQATTDTQYF.

The V and J genes are TRBV29-1 and TRBJ1-1; maybe TRBD1 (6 bases). CDR1 is SQVTM, CDR2 ANQGSEA, per germline. The CDR3 is 13 amino acids. The ends were cut back, 4 bases at V and 5 bases at J, with 14 bases in the middle. CDR3 protein: CSVVRGEATEAFF. In DNA form, the CDR3 reads TGCAGCGTTGTAAGGGGGGAGGCAACTGAAGCTTTCTTT.

A few counts support this clone. V is TRBV29-1 and J is TRBJ2-5, with 7 bases aligning to TRBD1. CDR1 is SQVTM and CDR2 is ANQGSEA in the germline V gene. The V segment lost 7 bases and the J segment 5 bases; nucleotides outside the gene matches: 10. The CDR3 contains 13 residues. CDR3 bases: TGCAGCGACCGACAGGGAATTTGGGAGACCCAGTACTTC. It translates to CSDRQGIWETQYF.

This clone was observed a few times. CDR3 region: CASSLMGADQPQHF. CDR3 DNA: TGTGCCAGCAGTTTAATGGGAGCGGATCAGCCCCAGCATTTT. The chain is built from TRBV28 and TRBJ1-5; D remains unclear. In germline, CDR1 is MDHEN, CDR2 SYDVKM. The CDR3 sequence is 14 residues long. Trimming pared 2 bases from V and 5 bases from J, leaving 10 bases between.